The 22 T cell receptor beta chains presented below share a single source sample, sequenced in a study of T cells in Graves' hyperthyroidism and ophthalmopathy. From RNA transcripts, TCR beta CDR3 regions were amplified. Researchers ran a first-round RT-PCR on the TCR CDR3 using the HTBI primer set. A single record per CDR3 protein comes from TCRdb applying MiXCR to the multiplex PCR reads. The data contain about 690,000 distinct CDR3 sequences, roughly a sixth of them singletons. Sequenced sample: blood. Receptors were obtained from a man aged 50 to 59 with Graves' hyperthyroidism.

In this sample, this clonotype turned up a few times. CDR3 in amino acids: CSVVRDGGLRYF. The DNA for the CDR3 is TGCAGCGTTGTCCGGGACGGAGGTCTGAGGTACTTC. The chain joins TRBV29-1 to TRBJ2-5; D may match TRBD1 or TRBD2 (5 bases each). V lost 4 bases to trimming and J lost 13 bases, with 19 bases between them. CDR1 is SQVTM, CDR2 ANQGSEA, per germline. The CDR3 has 12 amino acids.

In this sample, this clonotype turned up many times. The V gene is TRBV3-1, the J gene TRBJ2-3; TRBD1 aligns across 7 bases. The CDR3 contains 16 residues. With 0 bases clipped from V and 1 base from J, the junction kept 4 bases outside the gene matches. Per the germline V gene, CDR1 is LGHDT and CDR2 is YNNKEL (reference sequence). In DNA form, the CDR3 reads TGTGCCAGCAGCCAAGATATCGGGACAGGCACAGATACGCAGTATTTT. Protein sequence: CASSQDIGTGTDTQYF.

This chain links TRBV4-1 with TRBJ2-5; maybe TRBD2 (5 bases). The V end lost 0 bases, the J end lost 5 bases, and 16 bases lay between the germline ends. CDR1 is MGHRA, CDR2 YSYEKL, per germline. This CDR3 contains 16 residues. CDR3 loop: CASSQEPGSTRETQYF. CDR3 DNA: TGCGCCAGCAGCCAAGAGCCGGGGTCAACGCGGGAGACCCAGTACTTC.

In this sample, this clonotype turned up a few times. V usage is TRBV11-2 and J usage is TRBJ1-3; a possible D gene is TRBD1 (6 bases). Trimming removed 4 bases at V and 4 bases at J, with 20 bases between. Germline values: CDR1 SGHAT, CDR2 FQNNGV. The CDR3 spans 17 residues. The CDR3 DNA is TGTGCCAGCAGCTCACCGGGACATCATCTATCAGGAAACACCATATATTTT. This sequence encodes CASSSPGHHLSGNTIYF.

This clonotype has a count of ten or more. The V gene is TRBV7-9, the J gene TRBJ2-7, with D tentatively TRBD2 (5 bases). Germline V gene data show CDR1 as SEHNR and CDR2 as FQNEAQ (reference sequence). The CDR3 totals 12 residues. Between the trimmed V and J ends, which lost 7 bases and 5 bases, there was a span of 12 bases. In DNA form, the CDR3 reads TGTGCCAGCACCGCGCCCGGGGACGAGCAGTACTTC. It is translated as CASTAPGDEQYF.

The gene calls are TRBV5-1 and TRBJ1-4; 10 bases match TRBD1. The junction had 6 bases not matched to a gene; V was cut back by 0 bases and J by 7 bases. Germline CDR1 SGHRS, CDR2 YFSETQ. The CDR3 consists of 16 residues. CDR3 sequence (DNA): TGCGCCAGCAGCTTGGGGGACAGGGGAACGGGTGAAAAACTGTTTTTT. Translation: CASSLGDRGTGEKLFF.

The chain links TRBV20-1 to TRBJ1-2; the D is unclear. The CDR3 contains 13 residues. Deletions cut 3 bases from V and 4 bases from J, with 12 bases between. Germline lookup yields CDR1 DFQATT and CDR2 SNEGSKA (reference sequence). CDR3 loop: CSASRPGAYGYTF. CDR3 in DNA: TGCAGTGCTAGTAGGCCGGGCGCCTATGGCTACACCTTC.

This clonotype has more than one count but fewer than ten. The chain is built from TRBV9 and TRBJ2-1; D may be TRBD2 (5 bases). The CDR3 has 16 residues. The V and J ends lost 0 bases and 6 bases respectively, with 16 bases between them. The germline V gene encodes CDR1 SGDLS and CDR2 YYNGEE. Here the CDR3 reads CASSVGNSASRNEQFF. The CDR3 nucleotides are TGTGCCAGCAGCGTAGGAAATAGCGCTTCTCGCAATGAGCAGTTCTTC.

The V gene is TRBV20-1, the J gene TRBJ2-1; possibly TRBD2 for D (5 bases). Trimming removed 1 base at V and 5 bases at J, with 9 bases between. This CDR3 contains 13 residues. The germline V gene has CDR1 DFQATT and CDR2 SNEGSKA (reference sequence). The CDR3: CSARASLHNEQFF. CDR3 coding DNA: TGCAGTGCTAGAGCTAGCCTCCACAATGAGCAGTTCTTC.

The V gene is TRBV18, the J gene TRBJ1-6; 7 nucleotides agree with TRBD1. CDR1 and CDR2 from the germline V gene are KGHSH and LQKENI. The CDR3 is 18 residues long. V lost 0 bases, J lost 2 bases, and 7 bases stayed unmatched. The CDR3 nucleotides are TGTGCCAGCTCACCACCCCGACAGGGAACGCCCTATAATTCACCCCTCCACTTT. It translates to CASSPPRQGTPYNSPLHF. Drawing the rest from reference TRBV18 and TRBJ1-6, the complete variable domain is NAGVMQNPRHLVRRRGQEARLRCSPMKGHSHVYWYRQLPEEGLKFMVYLQKENIIDESGMPKERFSAEFPKEGPSILRIQQVVRGDSAAYFCASSPPRQGTPYNSPLHFGNGTRLTVT.

Only a few counts were recorded for this clonotype. V gene TRBV20-1 combines with J gene TRBJ1-5, with a weak D call TRBD1 (6 bases). Trimming left V 0 bases short and J 6 bases short, with 12 bases between. This CDR3 is 14 amino acids long. Germline V gives CDR1 DFQATT, CDR2 SNEGSKA (reference sequence). The DNA for the CDR3 is TGCAGTGCTAGAGATCCCAGGGGCCTTCAGCCCCAGCATTTT. This sequence encodes CSARDPRGLQPQHF.

This clonotype came up a few times. The rearrangement uses TRBV4-3 and TRBJ2-7; 10 nucleotides match TRBD2. This CDR3 is built from 15 residues. Unmatched junction bases numbered 3, after V lost 1 base and J lost 3 bases. Germline CDR1 and CDR2: LGHNA and YSLEER. DNA of the CDR3: TGCGCCAGCAGCCAAGTCTCTAGCGGGAGCTACGAGCAGTACTTC. Translated: CASSQVSSGSYEQYF.

The chain recombines TRBV19 with TRBJ2-7; 10 bases are shared with TRBD2. CDR1 and CDR2 from the germline V gene are LNHDA and SQIVND (reference sequence). CDR3 size: 14 residues. V dropped 4 bases and J dropped 3; count of bases not matched to a gene: 3. CDR3 in DNA: TGTGCCAGTAGTAACGGACTAGCGGACTACGAGCAGTACTTC. Translation gives CASSNGLADYEQYF.

At least ten counts were recorded for this clonotype. This sequence joins TRBV28 and TRBJ2-7; 8 bases map to TRBD2. The CDR3 extends over 14 amino acids. Germline V gives CDR1 MDHEN, CDR2 SYDVKM. V dropped 6 bases and J dropped 0; count of bases not matched to a gene: 4. The CDR3 region has the DNA TGTGCCAGCAGGGAAGCGGGAGACTCCTACGAGCAGTACTTC. It translates to CASREAGDSYEQYF.

This clonotype was observed at least ten times. V and J are TRBV24-1 and TRBJ2-7; D gene unclear. Germline loops: CDR1 KGHDR, CDR2 SFDVKD. The V end was cut by 2 bases, the J end by 4 bases, with 11 bases between. The CDR3 extends over 14 amino acids. The CDR3 reads CATSDYAKPYEQYF. CDR3 sequence (DNA): TGTGCCACCAGTGATTACGCGAAGCCATACGAGCAGTACTTC.

The chain joins TRBV7-2 to TRBJ2-3, with D possibly called TRBD1 or TRBD2 (5 bases each). The CDR3 is made up of 16 amino acids. Germline assignment: CDR1 SGHTA and CDR2 FQGNSA. Trimming took off 5 bases at V and 1 base at J, with 16 bases between the two ends. The CDR3 DNA reads as TGTGCCAGCAGCCTGGGACGGCTTCAACGCACAGATACGCAGTATTTT. Translation: CASSLGRLQRTDTQYF.

The CDR3 sequence: CASSVNYEQYF. The CDR3 DNA is TGTGCCAGCAGCGTTAACTACGAGCAGTACTTC. The chain uses TRBV25-1 and TRBJ2-7; D gene ambiguous. The CDR3 sequence is 11 residues long. The germline V and J ends were trimmed by 6 bases and 3 bases, with 6 bases remaining between them. CDR1 and CDR2 from the germline V gene are MGHDK and SYGVNS.

The V gene is TRBV2, the J gene TRBJ1-6; perhaps TRBD1 as D (5 bases). The CDR3 covers 14 residues. Germline V lookup: CDR1 SNHLY, CDR2 FYNNEI. V was pared by 6 bases and J by 7 bases, with 13 bases between. The CDR3 nucleotides read TGTGCCAGCAGGACAGAGATAACGAATTCACCCCTCCACTTT. Translated, it gives CASRTEITNSPLHF.

The CDR3 nucleotides read TGTGCCACCAGTGATTTTGGGGACCAGTTCTTC. This codes for CATSDFGDQFF. The rearrangement joins TRBV24-1 to TRBJ2-1; D may match TRBD1 or TRBD2 (5 bases each). The CDR3 consists of 11 residues. In germline, CDR1 is KGHDR, CDR2 SFDVKD. Deletions cut 1 base from V and 13 bases from J, with 7 bases between.

This clonotype was seen a handful of times. The chain is built from TRBV27 and TRBJ2-3, with TRBD1 matching over 10 bases. V was clipped by 6 bases and J by 2 bases; unmatched bases: 11. This CDR3 has 17 amino acids. In germline, CDR1 is MNHEY, CDR2 SMNVEV (reference sequence). CDR3 amino acids: CASSPRGGTGATDTQYF. The CDR3 DNA sequence: TGTGCCAGCAGCCCTAGGGGCGGGACAGGGGCCACAGATACGCAGTATTTT.

This clonotype turned up a few times. V gene TRBV28 combines with J gene TRBJ1-2; TRBD1 aligns across 9 bases. The junction had 8 bases not matched to a gene; V was cut back by 5 bases and J by 4 bases. Germline CDR1 MDHEN, CDR2 SYDVKM. This CDR3 spans 15 amino acids. The CDR3: CASSSTGTGPYGYTF. CDR3 coding DNA: TGTGCCAGCAGTAGCACCGGGACAGGGCCCTATGGCTACACCTTC.

This clonotype appeared many times. The chain couples TRBV19 to TRBJ2-1; 10 nucleotides match TRBD2. The V segment lost 8 bases and the J segment 4 bases; nucleotides outside the gene matches: 8. CDR3 length: 15 residues. Germline V gives CDR1 LNHDA, CDR2 SQIVND (reference sequence). The CDR3 sequence is CASRHSGRLYNEQFF. CDR3 in DNA: TGTGCCAGTCGTCATAGCGGGAGGCTTTACAATGAGCAGTTCTTC.